One sample yielded the 15 T cell receptor beta chains listed below, sequenced in a study of human T cells and chemical hapten exposure (dated by TCRdb to about 2021). The library was obtained by RACE. The instrument given in TCRdb is NextSeq 500. TCRdb reanalyzed the raw reads on its own, using fastp at Q25 for trimming and MiXCR for clone calling, and kept in-frame beta chains. Each entry is one CDR3 protein sequence, shown with its most common DNA and genes. For this sample the table gives tens of thousands of distinct CDR3 sequences, of which 7.5% to 9% were detected only once. 1.5% to 1.8% of the sample goes to the ten largest clones. Explained via the paper, the time point label denotes: patch test 1, 2 weeks after DPC sensitization. What the treatment or condition label conveys for this sample: therapeutic diphenylcyclopropenone sensitization with weekly scalp DPC. Sequenced material: whole blood, taken in connection with sensitization to the hapten diphenylcyclopropenone (DPC). The receptors were sampled from a woman in her 30s with alopecia areata. Some clones in this sample may be carry-over from other donors' samples.

This clonotype was recorded many times. This chain joins TRBV24-1 and TRBJ2-7; possible D gene TRBD1, 6 bases. The CDR3 sequence is 16 residues long. V was pared by 1 base and J by 0 bases, with 12 bases between. The germline CDR1 and CDR2 sequences are KGHDR and SFDVKD. This CDR3 is CATSDFDRSSSYEQYF. The CDR3, as DNA: TGTGCCACCAGTGATTTTGACAGGTCTAGCTCCTACGAGCAGTACTTC.

This clonotype was recorded a few times. The genes are TRBV6-5 and TRBJ1-5; possibly TRBD1 for D (5 bases). Trimming pared 0 bases from V and 4 bases from J, leaving 7 bases between. Germline V gene lookup returns CDR1 MNHEY and CDR2 SVGAGI. This CDR3 has 14 amino acids. The CDR3 region is CASSYSGGNQPQHF. The DNA of the CDR3 is TGTGCCAGCAGTTACTCCGGGGGAAATCAGCCCCAGCATTTT.

The rearrangement uses TRBV5-1 and TRBJ1-1, with D hard to call. Germline lookup yields CDR1 SGHRS and CDR2 YFSETQ. The V end was cut by 0 bases, the J end by 4 bases, with 10 bases between. The CDR3 is 14 amino acids. The CDR3 coding sequence is TGCGCCAGCAGCTTGGAGCGCGGAATCACTGAAGCTTTCTTT. Translated: CASSLERGITEAFF. Full variable domain (rest looked up from reference TRBV5-1 and TRBJ1-1): KAGVTQTPRYLIKTRGQQVTLSCSPISGHRSVSWYQQTPGQGLQFLFEYFSETQRNKGNFPGRFSGRQFSNSRSEMNVSTLELGDSALYLCASSLERGITEAFFGQGTRLTVV.

This clonotype has just a few counts. The rearrangement joins TRBV3-1 to TRBJ1-1, with TRBD1 as a possible D gene (6 bases). Trimming removed 4 bases at V and 5 bases at J, with 14 bases between. Per germline, CDR1 LGHDT and CDR2 YNNKEL (reference sequence). The CDR3 sequence is 14 residues long. The CDR3, as DNA: TGTGCCAGCAGCCGCGGCAGGGGACGTACTGAAGCTTTCTTT. Encoded protein: CASSRGRGRTEAFF.

This clonotype was counted at least ten times. The V call is TRBV7-9, the J call TRBJ2-3; 9 positions agree with TRBD1. V shed 0 bases, J shed 1 base, and the junction held 2 bases outside the gene matches. Germline V gives CDR1 SEHNR, CDR2 FQNEAQ (reference sequence). The CDR3 loop spans 16 amino acids. CDR3 protein: CASSLATGGGTDTQYF. The CDR3 nucleotides are TGTGCCAGCAGCTTAGCCACAGGGGGCGGCACAGATACGCAGTATTTT.

As for this clonotype: A much larger clone differs by one base, so this may be a read error. The J gene is TRBJ1-1, the V gene TRBV6-1; unclear D gene. The CDR3 loop spans 13 amino acids. CDR1 MNHNS and CDR2 SASEGT come from the germline V gene. CDR3 in DNA: TGTGCCAGCAGAGAGCAGGTGAACACTGAAGCTTTATTT. Its protein is CASREQVNTEALF.

The rearrangement links TRBV5-4 to TRBJ1-1; no reliable D call. V lost 4 bases to trimming and J lost 1 base, with 17 bases between them. Germline V lookup: CDR1 SGHNT, CDR2 YYREEE (reference sequence). CDR3 length equals 16 residues. CDR3 DNA sequence: TGTGCCAGCAGCCGTTCCCCGGACCGAAAGAACACTGAAGCTTTCTTT. Translated: CASSRSPDRKNTEAFF.

This clonotype was found a few times. The rearrangement links TRBV20-1 to TRBJ1-4; TRBD1 agrees at 12 bases. Trimming cost V 6 bases and J 8 bases; bases outside gene matches: 4. The CDR3 has 13 residues. Germline CDR1 reads DFQATT; CDR2 reads SNEGSKA (reference sequence). The CDR3 spells CSAGQGAGEKLFF. The CDR3 DNA is TGCAGTGCGGGACAGGGGGCAGGAGAAAAACTGTTTTTT.

V usage is TRBV12-3 or TRBV12-4 and J usage is TRBJ1-6, with D perhaps TRBD1 (6 bases). Trimming left V 5 bases short and J 9 bases short, with 17 bases between. The CDR3 consists of 15 residues. CDR3 region: CASSGTGSSRSPLHF. The DNA for the CDR3 is TGTGCCAGCAGTGGAACAGGGTCCTCTCGTTCACCCCTCCACTTT.

This clonotype turned up a few times. CDR3 in DNA: TGTGCCAGCAGTGATAGGACAGGGGTAGAGACCCAGTACTTC. It yields the protein CASSDRTGVETQYF. J is TRBJ2-5 and V is TRBV12-3 or TRBV12-4, with TRBD1 matching 9 bases. The CDR3 totals 14 residues. With 5 bases clipped from V and 4 bases from J, the junction kept 5 bases outside the gene matches.

This clonotype was seen many times. J is TRBJ1-6 and V is TRBV7-6; the D is unclear. Trimming took 5 bases from V and 7 from J, leaving 21 bases between them. CDR1 SGHVS and CDR2 FNYEAQ come from the germline V gene. The CDR3 is made up of 17 amino acids. The CDR3 DNA reads as TGTGCCAGCAGCCCCCGGGCTATCGGGCAGATCAATTCACCCCTCCACTTT. Its translation: CASSPRAIGQINSPLHF.

This clonotype was picked up many times. This chain links TRBV5-1 with TRBJ2-2, with TRBD1 matching 7 bases. The V and J ends lost 3 bases and 1 base, in that order; junction bases with no gene match: 3. Per the germline V gene, CDR1 is SGHRS and CDR2 is YFSETQ. The CDR3 has 15 amino acids. The CDR3 DNA reads TGCGCCAGCAGCTCTGGGACAGAGAACACCGGGGAGCTGTTTTTT. It codes for CASSSGTENTGELFF.

This clonotype showed up many times. The CDR3 sequence: CASSLTRDSPYEQYF. The CDR3, as DNA: TGTGCCAGCAGCCTCACCCGGGACAGTCCCTACGAGCAGTACTTC. The gene calls are TRBV5-5 and TRBJ2-7; 7 bases match TRBD1. From germline, CDR1 is SGHKS and CDR2 YYEKEE (reference sequence). This CDR3 spans 15 amino acids. V was pared by 4 bases and J by 2 bases, with 9 bases of the junction left unmatched.

V is TRBV12-3 or TRBV12-4 and J is TRBJ1-4; D not certain. The CDR3 consists of 17 residues. V was trimmed by 1 base and J by 10 bases, leaving 22 bases between them. The DNA of the CDR3 is TGTGCCAGCAGTTTAGGCCCTCGGCAGGCAGGATCGGGAAAACTGTTTTTT. Its translation: CASSLGPRQAGSGKLFF.

At least ten counts were recorded for this clonotype. The rearrangement uses TRBV6-1 and TRBJ2-7; D gene uncertain. Germline CDR1 MNHNS, CDR2 SASEGT. This CDR3 is built from 14 residues. Trimming stripped 6 bases from V and 1 base from J, with 13 bases between. CDR3 region: CASSVSPASYEQYF. The CDR3 nucleotides read TGTGCCAGCAGCGTCAGTCCCGCGTCCTACGAGCAGTACTTC.